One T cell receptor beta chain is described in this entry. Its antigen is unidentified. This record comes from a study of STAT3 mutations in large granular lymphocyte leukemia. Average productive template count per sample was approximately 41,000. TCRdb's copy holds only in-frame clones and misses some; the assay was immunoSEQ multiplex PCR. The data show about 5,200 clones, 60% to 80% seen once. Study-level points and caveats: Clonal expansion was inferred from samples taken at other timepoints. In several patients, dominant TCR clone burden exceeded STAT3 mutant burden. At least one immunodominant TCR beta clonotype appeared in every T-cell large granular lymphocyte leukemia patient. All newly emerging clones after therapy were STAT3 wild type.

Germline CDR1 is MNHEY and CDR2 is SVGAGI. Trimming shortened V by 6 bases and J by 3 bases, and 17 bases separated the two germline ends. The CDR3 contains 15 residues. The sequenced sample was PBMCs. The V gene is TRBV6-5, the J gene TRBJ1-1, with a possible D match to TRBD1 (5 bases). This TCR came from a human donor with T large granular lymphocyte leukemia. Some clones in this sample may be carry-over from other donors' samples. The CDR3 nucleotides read TGTGCCAGCAGAGTTACGGGGGGGGATTACACTGAAGCTTTCTTT. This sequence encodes CASRVTGGDYTEAFF.